This is a list of T cell receptor beta chains from one sample in a study of OX40 agonist ivuxolimab in advanced cancers. Assay used: immunoSEQ multiplex PCR; TCRdb lists only in-frame clones, some missing. Here the sample spans some 41,000 clones, roughly 93% being singletons. Sequencing was performed on CD4+ or CD8+ T cells sorted from blood, taken in a trial of the OX40 agonist ivuxolimab. Every receptor here comes from an adult with an advanced solid tumor such as melanoma, head and neck, liver or kidney cancer. Both conserved end residues are part of each CDR3. Each record gives: D gene, V gene, clone size, J gene, CDR3 DNA, CDR3 protein. The D gene is left open where the match is weak. The size entry is marked missing in some rows and otherwise reads once, few, many or a size class.

>-|TRBV11-2|-|TRBJ2-7
TGTGCCAGCAGCTTAAGGTGGGAGCAGTACTTC
CASSLRWEQYF
>-|TRBV2|-|TRBJ2-7
TGTGCCAGCAGTGAGCTCCCCGGAGGAACCTACGAGCAGTACTTC
CASSELPGGTYEQYF
>TRBD1|TRBV29-1|-|TRBJ1-3
TGCAGCGCCGCAGGGGGCGCCTGGGGAAACACCATATATTTT
CSAAGGAWGNTIYF
>TRBD2|TRBV25-1|-|TRBJ2-5
TGTGCCAGCAGTGAATATCGGGGGGGGTCAAAAGAGACCCAGTACTTC
CASSEYRGGSKETQYF
>TRBD1|TRBV7-8|-|TRBJ2-1
TGTGCCAGCAGCGATACCGGGACAGGGGGCCTCTACAATGAGCAGTTCTTC
CASSDTGTGGLYNEQFF
>-|TRBV30|-|TRBJ2-7
TGTGCCTGGAGGCGGTCCTACGAGCAGTACTTC
CAWRRSYEQYF
>-|TRBV6-1|-|TRBJ1-1
TGTGCCAGCAGCGATGGGCAGTATTTCGCTGAAGCTTTCTTT
CASSDGQYFAEAFF
>TRBD1|TRBV5-5|few|TRBJ1-5
TGTGCCAGCAGCTGGACAGGGGGCCAGCCCCAGCATTTT
CASSWTGGQPQHF
>TRBD1|TRBV25-1|-|TRBJ1-6
TGTGCCAGCAGTGAGTTTAATGTGGGACAGCCAAATTCACCCCTCCACTTT
CASSEFNVGQPNSPLHF
>-|TRBV28|-|TRBJ1-5
TGTGCCAGCAGTTTACCAGGGAATCAGCCCCAGCATTTT
CASSLPGNQPQHF
>-|TRBV15|-|TRBJ1-5
TGTGCCACCAGCGTGGAATTCAATCAGCCCCAGCATTTT
CATSVEFNQPQHF
>-|TRBV10-3|once|TRBJ2-7
TGTGCCACCTACGCCGCGGTGGGGGGTGGCTACGAGCAGTACTTC
CATYAAVGGGYEQYF
>-|TRBV5-4|-|TRBJ2-5
TGTGCCAGCAGCTTTAGACTAGAAGAGACCCAGTACTTC
CASSFRLEETQYF
>-|TRBV15|-|TRBJ1-5
TGTGCCACCAGCAGAGAGTTAGGCTTTACCGAAAATCAGCCCCAGCATTTT
CATSRELGFTENQPQHF
>-|TRBV11-2|-|TRBJ2-3
TGTGCCAGCAGCTTAGAGAAACACACAGATACGCAGTATTTT
CASSLEKHTDTQYF
>-|TRBV10-3|-|TRBJ2-6
TGTGCCATCAGTTATCTTTTCTGTAGATACAAGTCGGGCCAACGTCCTGATTTC
CAISYLFCRYKSGQRPDF
>TRBD2|TRBV4-2|-|TRBJ2-1
TGTGCCAGCAGCCAAGTCGTAGCGGGAGACTCCTACAATGAGCAGTTCTTC
CASSQVVAGDSYNEQFF
>TRBD1|TRBV27|once|TRBJ2-7
TGTGCCAGCAGTTTAATCCGGACAGGGGAAGACGAGCAGTACTTC
CASSLIRTGEDEQYF
>-|TRBV19|-|TRBJ2-7
TGTGCCAGGTCCTACGAGCAGTACTTC
CARSYEQYF
>-|TRBV9|-|TRBJ1-2
TGTGCCAGCAGCCTGCAAGCGACATCGAGCCTGGAAGGCTACACCTTC
CASSLQATSSLEGYTF